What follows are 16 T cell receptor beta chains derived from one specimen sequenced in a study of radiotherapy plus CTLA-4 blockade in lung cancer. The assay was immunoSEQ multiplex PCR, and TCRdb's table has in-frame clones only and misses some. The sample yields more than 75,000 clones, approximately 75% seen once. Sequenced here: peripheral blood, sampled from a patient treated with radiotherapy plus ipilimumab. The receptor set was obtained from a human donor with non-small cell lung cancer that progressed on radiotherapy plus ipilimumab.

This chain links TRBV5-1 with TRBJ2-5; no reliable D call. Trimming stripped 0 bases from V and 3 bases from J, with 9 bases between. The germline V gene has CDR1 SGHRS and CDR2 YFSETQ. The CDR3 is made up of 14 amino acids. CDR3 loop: CASSLADREETQYF. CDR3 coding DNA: TGCGCCAGCAGCTTGGCGGACCGGGAAGAGACCCAGTACTTC.

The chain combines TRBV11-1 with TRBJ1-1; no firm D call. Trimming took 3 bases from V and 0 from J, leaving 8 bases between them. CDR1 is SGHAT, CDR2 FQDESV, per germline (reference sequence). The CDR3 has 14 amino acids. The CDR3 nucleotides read TGTGCCAGCAGCTTTTTTGGGGTGAACACTGAAGCTTTCTTT. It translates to CASSFFGVNTEAFF.

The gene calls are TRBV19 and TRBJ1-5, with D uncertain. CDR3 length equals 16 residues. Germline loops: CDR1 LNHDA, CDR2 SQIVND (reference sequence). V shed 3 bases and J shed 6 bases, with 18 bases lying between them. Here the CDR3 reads CASSIDRGNVGQPQHF. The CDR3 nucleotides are TGTGCCAGTAGTATCGACCGGGGAAATGTTGGTCAGCCCCAGCATTTT.

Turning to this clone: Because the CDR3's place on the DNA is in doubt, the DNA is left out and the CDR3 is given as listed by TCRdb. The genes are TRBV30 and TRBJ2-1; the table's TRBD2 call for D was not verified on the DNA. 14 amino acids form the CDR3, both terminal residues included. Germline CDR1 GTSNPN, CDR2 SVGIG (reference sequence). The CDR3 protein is CAWSGVGVGSVAFF.

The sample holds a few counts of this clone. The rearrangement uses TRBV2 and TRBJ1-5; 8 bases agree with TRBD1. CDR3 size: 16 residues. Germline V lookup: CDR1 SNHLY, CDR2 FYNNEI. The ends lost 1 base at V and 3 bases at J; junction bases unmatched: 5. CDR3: CASSEEGTGYNQPQHF. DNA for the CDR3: TGTGCCAGCAGTGAAGAGGGGACAGGTTACAATCAGCCCCAGCATTTT. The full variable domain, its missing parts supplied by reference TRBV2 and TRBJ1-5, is EPEVTQTPSHQVTQMGQEVILRCVPISNHLYFYWYRQILGQKVEFLVSFYNNEISEKSEIFDDQFSVERPDGSNFTLKIRSTKLEDSAMYFCASSEEGTGYNQPQHFGDGTRLSIL.

The CDR3 nucleotides read TGCGCCAGCAGCCAAGATGTGGCAGATACCTACGAGCAGTACTTC. Translation gives CASSQDVADTYEQYF. The chain uses TRBV4-1 and TRBJ2-7; D is undetermined. Germline values: CDR1 MGHRA, CDR2 YSYEKL. The V gene lost 0 bases and the J gene lost 2 bases, with 11 bases spanning the gap. This CDR3 contains 15 residues.

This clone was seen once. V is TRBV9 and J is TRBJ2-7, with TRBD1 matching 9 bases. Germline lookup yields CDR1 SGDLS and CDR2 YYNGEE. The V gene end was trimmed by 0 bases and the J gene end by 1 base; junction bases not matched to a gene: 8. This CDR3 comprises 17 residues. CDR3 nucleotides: TGTGCCAGCAGCGTAGACAGGGACAGGGAAAGATCCTACGAGCAGTACTTC. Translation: CASSVDRDRERSYEQYF.

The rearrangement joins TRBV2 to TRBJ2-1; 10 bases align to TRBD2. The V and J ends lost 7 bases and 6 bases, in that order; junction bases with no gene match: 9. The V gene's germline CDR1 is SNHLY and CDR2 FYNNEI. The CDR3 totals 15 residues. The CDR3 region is CASITLAGESNEQFF. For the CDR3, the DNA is TGTGCCAGCATAACCCTAGCGGGGGAAAGCAATGAGCAGTTCTTC. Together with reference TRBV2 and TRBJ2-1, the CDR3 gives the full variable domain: EPEVTQTPSHQVTQMGQEVILRCVPISNHLYFYWYRQILGQKVEFLVSFYNNEISEKSEIFDDQFSVERPDGSNFTLKIRSTKLEDSAMYFCASITLAGESNEQFFGPGTRLTVL.

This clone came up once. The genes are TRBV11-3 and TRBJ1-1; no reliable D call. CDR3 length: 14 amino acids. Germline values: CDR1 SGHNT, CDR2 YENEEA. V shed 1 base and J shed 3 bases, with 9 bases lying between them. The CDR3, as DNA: TGTGCCAGCAGCTTAGGGCCCGGGGACACTGAAGCTTTCTTT. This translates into CASSLGPGDTEAFF.

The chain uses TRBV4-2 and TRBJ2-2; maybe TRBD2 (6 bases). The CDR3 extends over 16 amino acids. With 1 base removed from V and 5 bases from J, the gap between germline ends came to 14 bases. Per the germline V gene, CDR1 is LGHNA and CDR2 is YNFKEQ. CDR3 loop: CASSQGGAGLTGELFF. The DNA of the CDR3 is TGTGCCAGCAGCCAAGGCGGGGCAGGTCTAACCGGGGAGCTGTTTTTT.

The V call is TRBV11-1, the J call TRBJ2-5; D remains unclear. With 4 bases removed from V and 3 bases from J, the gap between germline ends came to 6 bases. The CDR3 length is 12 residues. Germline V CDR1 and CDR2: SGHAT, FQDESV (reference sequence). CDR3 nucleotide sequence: TGTGCCAGCAGCTCCCCGGAAGAGACCCAGTACTTC. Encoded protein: CASSSPEETQYF. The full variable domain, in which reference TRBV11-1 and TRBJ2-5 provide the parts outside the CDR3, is EAEVAQSPRYKITEKSQAVAFWCDPISGHATLYWYRQILGQGPELLVQFQDESVVDDSQLPKDRFSAERLKGVDSTLKIQPAELGDSAMYLCASSSPEETQYFGPGTRLLVL.

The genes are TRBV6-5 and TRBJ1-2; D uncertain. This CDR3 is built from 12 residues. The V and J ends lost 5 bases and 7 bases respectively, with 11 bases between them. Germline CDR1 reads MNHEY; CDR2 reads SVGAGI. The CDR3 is CASSVPVSGYTF. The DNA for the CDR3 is TGTGCCAGCAGTGTACCGGTTAGTGGCTACACCTTC.

DNA for the CDR3: TGTGCCAGCAGTTCGGTAGGGAGTAATCAGCCCCAGCATTTT. Encoded protein: CASSSVGSNQPQHF. The chain is built from TRBV28 and TRBJ1-5; no firm D call. The germline V gene encodes CDR1 MDHEN and CDR2 SYDVKM. The V and J ends lost 4 bases and 4 bases respectively, with 11 bases between them. This CDR3 is 14 amino acids long.

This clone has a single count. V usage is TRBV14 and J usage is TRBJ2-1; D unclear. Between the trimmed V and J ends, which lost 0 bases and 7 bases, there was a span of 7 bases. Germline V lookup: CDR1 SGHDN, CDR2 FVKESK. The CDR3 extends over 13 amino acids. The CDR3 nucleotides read TGTGCCAGCAGCCAAGAGGGTCAAAATGAGCAGTTCTTC. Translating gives CASSQEGQNEQFF.

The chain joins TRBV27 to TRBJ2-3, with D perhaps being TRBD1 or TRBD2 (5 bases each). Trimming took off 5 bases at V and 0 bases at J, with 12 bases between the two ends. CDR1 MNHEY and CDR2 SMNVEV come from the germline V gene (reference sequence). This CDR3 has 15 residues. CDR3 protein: CASSPGTASTDTQYF. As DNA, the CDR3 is TGTGCCAGCAGTCCGGGGACGGCTAGCACAGATACGCAGTATTTT.

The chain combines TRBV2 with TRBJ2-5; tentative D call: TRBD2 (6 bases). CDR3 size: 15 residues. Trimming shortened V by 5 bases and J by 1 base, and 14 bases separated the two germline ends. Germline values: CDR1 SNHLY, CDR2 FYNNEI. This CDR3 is CASSTWMGGQETQYF. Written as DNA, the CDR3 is TGTGCCAGCAGTACTTGGATGGGGGGCCAAGAGACCCAGTACTTC.